One TCR beta chain is described in this entry. As yet, its antigen is unknown. These data come from a study of regulatory T cells in long-lasting Graves disease. Study-wide results and caveats: Preferential use of TRBV28, TRBJ1-2 and TRBJ2-5 was seen in persistent disease. TCR diversity in persistent Graves' patients was below that of newly diagnosed ones. Having only a small sample size may have limited accuracy.

As to time point: persistent/refractory GD, antithyroid drugs over 5 years with positive TRAb. The TCR library was made from RNA that had been extracted from PBMCs in TRIzol. The CDR3 spans 14 residues. Looked up from germline, CDR1 is DFQATT and CDR2 is SNEGSKA (reference sequence). Trimming pared 5 bases from V and 2 bases from J, leaving 15 bases between. According to the study, TCR beta libraries were built with iRepertoire HTBI primers and CDR3-region Arm-PCR. Study processing details: Overall, samples carried more than 55 TRBV and about 14 TRBJ segments. TCRdb fed the multiplex PCR reads into MiXCR, producing one record per CDR3 protein. TCRdb's processing, not the authors' own work, is the source of the V and J calls. The sample has a few hundred thousand distinct CDR3 sequences; roughly 23% are singletons.

The chain recombines TRBV20-1 with TRBJ1-2; D uncertain. The source was peripheral blood mononuclear cells (PBMCs), collected when the disease was refractory, from a patient treated with antithyroid drugs. The receptor was derived from a female donor with Graves disease. CDR3 in amino acids: CSAPRWAENYGYTF. The CDR3, as DNA: TGCAGTGCTCCAAGATGGGCAGAGAACTATGGCTACACCTTC.